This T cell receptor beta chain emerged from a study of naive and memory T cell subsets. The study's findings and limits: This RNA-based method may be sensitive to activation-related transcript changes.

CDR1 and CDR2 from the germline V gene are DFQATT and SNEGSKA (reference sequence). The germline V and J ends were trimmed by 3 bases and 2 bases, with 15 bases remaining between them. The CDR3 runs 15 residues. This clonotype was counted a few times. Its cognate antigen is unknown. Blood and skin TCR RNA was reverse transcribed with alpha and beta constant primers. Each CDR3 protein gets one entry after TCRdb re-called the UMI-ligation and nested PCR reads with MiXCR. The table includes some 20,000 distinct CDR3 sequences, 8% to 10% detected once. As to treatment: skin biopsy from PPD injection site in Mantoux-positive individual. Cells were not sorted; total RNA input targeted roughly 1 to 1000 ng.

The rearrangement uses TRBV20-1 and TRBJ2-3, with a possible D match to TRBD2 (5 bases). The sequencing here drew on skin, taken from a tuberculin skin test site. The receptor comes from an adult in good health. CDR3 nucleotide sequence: TGCAGTGCTAGGGAGGATCTAGGGTACACAGATACGCAGTATTTT. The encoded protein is CSAREDLGYTDTQYF.